This T cell receptor (beta chain) emerged from a study of blood T cells in healthy people across ages. Notes on the study in general: Relative to aged donors, long-lived donors carried more naive CD4+ cells and displayed higher diversity.

This clonotype was found many times. Its antigen is unidentified. The CDR3 is 15 amino acids. The germline V gene encodes CDR1 LGHNA and CDR2 YNFKEQ. The use of a sample-barcoded 5' primer and a J-beta primer mix characterized a second PCR of roughly 7 to 11 cycles. Using its own MiXCR run on the 5' RACE reads, TCRdb lists one record per CDR3 protein. Counted here are some 800,000 distinct CDR3 sequences, 25% occurring once; the ten biggest clones make up roughly 3.8%. In addition, the sample was reused for a study of T cells of mothers and their children.

The sequencing sample was made of blood. The TCR sequence derives from a boy between 10 and 17 years old in good health. The V call is TRBV4-2, the J call TRBJ2-5, with D possibly being TRBD1 or TRBD2 (5 bases each). The DNA end lines up better with TRBJ2-1; the J call may be wrong. The CDR3 nucleotides read TGTGCCAGCAGCCGTGCCCCTACCAGTGGGACTGAGCAGTTCTTC. Protein: CASSRAPTSGTEQFF.